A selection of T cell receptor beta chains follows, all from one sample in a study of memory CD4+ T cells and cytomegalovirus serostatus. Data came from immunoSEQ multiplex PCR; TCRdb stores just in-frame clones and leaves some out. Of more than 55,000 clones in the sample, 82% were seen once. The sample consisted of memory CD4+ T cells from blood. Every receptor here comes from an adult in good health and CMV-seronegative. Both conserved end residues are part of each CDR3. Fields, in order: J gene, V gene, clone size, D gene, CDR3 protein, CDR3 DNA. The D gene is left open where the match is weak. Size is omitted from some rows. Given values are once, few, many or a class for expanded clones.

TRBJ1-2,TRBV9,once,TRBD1,CASSVDQGARGYTF,TGTGCCAGCAGCGTAGATCAGGGGGCAAGGGGCTACACCTTC
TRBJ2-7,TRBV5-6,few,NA,CASSTPRGEQYF,TGTGCCAGCAGTACCCCGAGGGGCGAGCAGTACTTC
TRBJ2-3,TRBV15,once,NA,CATSREMGGKSTDTQYF,TGTGCCACCAGCAGAGAGATGGGGGGAAAAAGCACAGATACGCAGTATTTT
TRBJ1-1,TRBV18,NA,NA,CASSVLTLPMNTEAFF,TGTGCCAGCTCAGTCTTGACATTGCCAATGAACACTGAAGCTTTCTTT
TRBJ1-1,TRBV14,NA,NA,CASSPNRASNTEAFF,TGTGCCAGCAGCCCGAACCGGGCCTCAAACACTGAAGCTTTCTTT
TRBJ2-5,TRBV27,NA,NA,CASKTATLQETQYF,TGTGCCAGCAAAACAGCAACTCTCCAAGAGACCCAGTACTTC
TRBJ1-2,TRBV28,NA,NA,CASSQRMAAYGYTF,TGTGCCAGCAGTCAACGTATGGCAGCCTATGGCTACACCTTC
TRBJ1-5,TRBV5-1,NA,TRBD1,CASSRTGRDNQPQHF,TGCGCCAGCAGCCGGACAGGTAGAGACAATCAGCCCCAGCATTTT
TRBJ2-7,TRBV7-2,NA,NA,CASSPTRGQGAYEQYF,TGTGCCAGCAGCCCCACCCGGGGGCAGGGGGCCTACGAGCAGTACTTC
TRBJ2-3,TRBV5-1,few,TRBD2,CASIGTSGTSTDTQYF,TGCGCCAGCATTGGGACTAGCGGAACTAGCACAGATACGCAGTATTTT
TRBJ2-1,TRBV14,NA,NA,CASSQDRPPDQQFF,TGTGCCAGCAGCCAAGACAGGCCCCCGGACCAGCAGTTCTTC
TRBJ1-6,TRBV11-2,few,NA,CASSLRVTSPLHF,TGTGCCAGCAGCCTCCGGGTGACTTCACCCCTCCACTTT
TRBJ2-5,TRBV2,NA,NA,CASSGPLGRETQYF,TGTGCCAGCAGTGGACCCCTAGGGCGAGAGACCCAGTACTTC
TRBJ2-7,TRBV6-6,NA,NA,CASSFQQGYEQYF,TGTGCCAGCAGTTTCCAACAGGGCTACGAGCAGTACTTC
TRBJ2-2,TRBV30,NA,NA,CAWSVGSATGELFF,TGTGCCTGGAGTGTTGGTAGCGCCACCGGGGAGCTGTTTTTT
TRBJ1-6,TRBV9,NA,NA,CASSVTGGGSPLHF,TGTGCCAGCAGCGTAACCGGGGGGGGTTCACCCCTCCACTTT
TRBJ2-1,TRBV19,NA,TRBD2,CASTGTSGRAHEQFF,TGTGCCAGCACCGGGACTAGCGGGAGGGCCCATGAGCAGTTCTTC
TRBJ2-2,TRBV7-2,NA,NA,CASNEGTHGELFF,TGTGCCAGCAACGAGGGGACGCACGGGGAGCTGTTTTTT
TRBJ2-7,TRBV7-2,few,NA,CASSLAHGTYEQYF,TGTGCCAGCAGCTTAGCGCATGGCACCTACGAGCAGTACTTC
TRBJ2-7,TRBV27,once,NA,CASSLMSAGSYEQYF,TGTGCCAGCAGTTTGATGAGTGCAGGTTCCTACGAGCAGTACTTC